This TCR beta chain was sequenced in a study of shared clonotypes between healthy human individuals. Clones were sequenced by immunoSEQ multiplex PCR, and TCRdb holds only the in-frame ones, with some missing. The sample lists some 1,600,000 clones, about 98% occurring once. This clone was counted once. Different DNA sequences within this sample yield the same CDR3. Trimming stripped 0 bases from V and 5 bases from J, with 9 bases between. This CDR3 has 14 amino acids. CDR1 and CDR2 (germline): SGDLS, YYNGEE. Input material: naive CD4+ T cells sorted from blood. Stated subset: CD45RA+ positively selected. The V and J genes are TRBV9 and TRBJ2-1; D ambiguous. The sequence was collected from a man aged 30-40 years in good health. In DNA form, the CDR3 reads TGTGCCAGCAGCGTAGGTGGGCAAAACAATGAGCAGTTCTTC. It is translated as CASSVGGQNNEQFF.